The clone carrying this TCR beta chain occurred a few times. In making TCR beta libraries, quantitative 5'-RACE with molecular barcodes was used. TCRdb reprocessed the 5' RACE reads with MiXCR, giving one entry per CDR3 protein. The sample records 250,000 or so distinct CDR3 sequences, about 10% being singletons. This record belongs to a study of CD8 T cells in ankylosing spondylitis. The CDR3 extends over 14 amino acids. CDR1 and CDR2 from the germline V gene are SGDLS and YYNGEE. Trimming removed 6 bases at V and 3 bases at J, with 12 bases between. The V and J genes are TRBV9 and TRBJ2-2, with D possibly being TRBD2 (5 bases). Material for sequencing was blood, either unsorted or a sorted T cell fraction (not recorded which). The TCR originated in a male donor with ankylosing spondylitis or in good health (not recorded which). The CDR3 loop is CASKVTTDTGELFF. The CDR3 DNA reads TGTGCCAGCAAAGTGACTACAGACACCGGGGAGCTGTTTTTT.